This TCR beta chain is from a study of cytomegalovirus exposure and HLA in healthy donors. The PCR used 60 Vbeta and 13 Jbeta primers. Profiling relied on immunoSEQ multiplex PCR, and the TCRdb table lists in-frame clones only, not all of them. The table includes 150,000 to 200,000 clones, more than 70% detected once. Germline V gene lookup returns CDR1 SGHKS and CDR2 YYEKEE (reference sequence). V dropped 3 bases and J dropped 7 bases, with 16 bases sitting between them. The CDR3 spans 15 residues. The receptor was derived from a boy aged 5 to 17 in good health and CMV-seronegative. The chain links TRBV5-5 to TRBJ1-4, with D possibly matching TRBD1 (6 bases). The source material was PBMCs. The CDR3 spells CASSSPRGFGEKLFF. Written as DNA, the CDR3 is TGTGCCAGCAGCTCCCCAAGGGGGTTTGGTGAAAAACTGTTTTTT.